The next 23 T cell receptor beta chains were all read from a single sample in a study of brain T cells in children with intractable seizures. Assay used: immunoSEQ multiplex PCR; TCRdb lists only in-frame clones, some missing. The repertoire holds approximately 330,000 clones, with roughly 93% as singletons. The time point is: blood from clinic visit 5 months post-surgery; TSC patient then seizure free. The source material was peripheral blood, sampled approximately 5 months after surgery. These receptors all come from a boy less than two years old with tuberous sclerosis and intractable seizures.

V usage is TRBV12-5 and J usage is TRBJ2-7, with 13 bases identical to TRBD2. Germline CDR1 and CDR2: LGHNT and FRNRAP. Unmatched junction bases numbered 12, after V lost 6 bases and J lost 7 bases. The CDR3 has 16 residues. CDR3 DNA sequence: TGTGCTAGTGGCGACACCGGGACTAGCGGGACTGGGGAGCAGTACTTC. Its protein product is CASGDTGTSGTGEQYF. Full variable domain (remainder filled in from reference TRBV12-5 and TRBJ2-7): DARVTQTPRHKVTEMGQEVTMRCQPILGHNTVFWYRQTMMQGLELLAYFRNRAPLDDSGMPKDRFSAEMPDATLATLKIQPSEPRDSAVYFCASGDTGTSGTGEQYFGPGTRLTVT.

This chain connects TRBV19 to TRBJ1-5; D is uncertain. Trimming cost V 6 bases and J 6 bases, with 12 bases left between them. CDR1 and CDR2 (germline): LNHDA, SQIVND (reference sequence). The CDR3 contains 13 residues. In nucleotides, the CDR3 is TGTGCCAGTAGCGTCTTCGGTTCTCAGCCCCAGCATTTT. The encoded protein is CASSVFGSQPQHF.

V gene TRBV19 combines with J gene TRBJ1-6; D remains ambiguous. Germline CDR1 reads LNHDA; CDR2 reads SQIVND (reference sequence). V was pared by 3 bases and J by 5 bases, with 5 bases between. The CDR3 is made up of 13 amino acids. CDR3 in DNA: TGTGCCAGTAGTATCAGGAATAATTCACCCCTCCACTTT. Encoded protein: CASSIRNNSPLHF.

CDR3: CASSLFISGSTDTQYF. In DNA form, the CDR3 reads TGTGCCAGCAGCTTATTTATTAGCGGAAGCACAGATACGCAGTATTTT. The chain is built from TRBV7-9 and TRBJ2-3; the D gene is possibly TRBD2 (6 bases). The germline V gene has CDR1 SEHNR and CDR2 FQNEAQ (reference sequence). With 2 bases removed from V and 0 bases from J, the gap between germline ends came to 12 bases. This CDR3 is 16 amino acids long. The full variable domain, with the rest looked up from reference TRBV7-9 and TRBJ2-3, is DTGVSQNPRHKITKRGQNVTFRCDPISEHNRLYWYRQTLGQGPEFLTYFQNEAQLEKSRLLSDRFSAERPKGSFSTLEIQRTEQGDSAMYLCASSLFISGSTDTQYFGPGTRLTVL.

This chain uses TRBV5-4 with TRBJ2-3, with 14 bases aligning to TRBD2. Germline CDR1 is SGHNT and CDR2 is YYREEE (reference sequence). The CDR3 loop spans 18 amino acids. V dropped 3 bases and J dropped 2; count of bases not matched to a gene: 8. The CDR3 DNA follows: TGTGCCAGCAGCTACGGACTAGCGGGGGGTCCCTTCACAGATACGCAGTATTTT. Encoded protein: CASSYGLAGGPFTDTQYF.

The rearrangement links TRBV11-2 to TRBJ1-5; D call uncertain. This CDR3 has 14 amino acids. Trimming took off 3 bases at V and 1 base at J, with 7 bases between the two ends. CDR1 SGHAT and CDR2 FQNNGV come from the germline V gene. The CDR3, as DNA: TGTGCCAGCAGCTTGGGAGGGAGCAATCAGCCCCAGCATTTT. Translated: CASSLGGSNQPQHF. Variable domain in full (rest from reference TRBV11-2 and TRBJ1-5): EAGVAQSPRYKIIEKRQSVAFWCNPISGHATLYWYQQILGQGPKLLIQFQNNGVVDDSQLPKDRFSAERLKGVDSTLKIQPAKLEDSAVYLCASSLGGSNQPQHFGDGTRLSIL.

V gene TRBV3-1 (or the pseudogene TRBV3-2) combines with J gene TRBJ2-1; 10 nucleotides match TRBD2. CDR1 and CDR2 (germline): LGHDT, YNNKEL (reference sequence). V dropped 0 bases and J dropped 5; count of bases not matched to a gene: 4. The CDR3 loop spans 16 amino acids. The CDR3 DNA is TGTGCCAGCAGCCAAGATCGCAGCGGGAGGGACAATGAGCAGTTCTTC. Its translation: CASSQDRSGRDNEQFF.

The J gene is TRBJ1-3, the V gene TRBV9, with D unclear. The CDR3 totals 8 residues. CDR1 is SGDLS, CDR2 YYNGEE, per germline. Trimming left V 7 bases short and J 10 bases short, with 3 bases between. In DNA, the CDR3 is TGTGCCAGCCGAACCATATATTTT. This gives the protein CASRTIYF. The variable domain in full, completed from reference TRBV9 and TRBJ1-3, reads DSGVTQTPKHLITATGQRVTLRCSPRSGDLSVYWYQQSLDQGLQFLIQYYNGEERAKGNILERFSAQQFPDLHSELNLSSLELGDSALYFCASRTIYFGEGSWLTVV.

The chain employs TRBV29-1 and TRBJ2-3, with 12 nucleotides matching TRBD1. The ends lost 4 bases at V and 5 bases at J; junction bases unmatched: 7. The germline V gene has CDR1 SQVTM and CDR2 ANQGSEA. The CDR3 loop spans 15 amino acids. The CDR3 DNA reads as TGCAGCGTTGTTAAGGGGGACAGGGGGCAAGATACGCAGTATTTT. Its protein is CSVVKGDRGQDTQYF.

The chain combines TRBV18 with TRBJ2-3; 14 bases agree with TRBD2. V lost 3 bases and J lost 6; bases outside the gene matches: 5. The CDR3 runs 16 residues. The germline gives CDR1 KGHSH, CDR2 LQKENI. Here the CDR3 DNA reads TGTGCCAGCTCACCGGGACTAGCGGGGGAAGGGGATACGCAGTATTTT. This codes for CASSPGLAGEGDTQYF.

The chain joins TRBV5-1 to TRBJ2-5; 9 bases agree with TRBD1. Germline V gives CDR1 SGHRS, CDR2 YFSETQ. J lost 4 bases, V lost 0 bases, and 10 bases had no gene match. This CDR3 comprises 17 residues. The CDR3 bases are TGCGCCAGCAGCTTGGAACCATTAGGACAGGGGATAGAGACCCAGTACTTC. It yields the protein CASSLEPLGQGIETQYF. Combining the CDR3 with reference TRBV5-1 and TRBJ2-5 gives the whole variable domain KAGVTQTPRYLIKTRGQQVTLSCSPISGHRSVSWYQQTPGQGLQFLFEYFSETQRNKGNFPGRFSGRQFSNSRSEMNVSTLELGDSALYLCASSLEPLGQGIETQYFGPGTRLLVL.

In its sample, this clone was seen once. The CDR3 DNA reads TGTGCCAGCAGCCATCGGTCGGTCACCGGGGAGCTGTTTTTT. This encodes CASSHRSVTGELFF. The V call is TRBV13, the J call TRBJ2-2; no definite D call. Per germline, CDR1 PRHDT and CDR2 FYEKMQ (reference sequence). The CDR3 has 14 residues. The V end lost 5 bases, the J end lost 4 bases, and 11 bases lay between the germline ends.

This clone was found once. The same CDR3 is also encoded by other DNA sequences in this sample. The rearrangement uses TRBV9 and TRBJ2-7; 11 bases map to TRBD1. The CDR3 consists of 14 residues. Germline CDR1 and CDR2: SGDLS and YYNGEE. The J segment lost 4 bases and the V segment lost 4 bases, leaving 4 bases of the junction unmatched. CDR3 region: CASSPGQGAYEQYF. Written as DNA, the CDR3 is TGTGCCAGCAGCCCTGGACAGGGGGCGTACGAGCAGTACTTC.

A single count supports this clone. This chain links TRBV29-1 with TRBJ1-1, with D possibly matching TRBD1 (5 bases). Germline V lookup: CDR1 SQVTM, CDR2 ANQGSEA. V dropped 7 bases and J dropped 4 bases, with 19 bases sitting between them. The CDR3 consists of 14 residues. CDR3 bases: TGCAGCGCTGGTCGGGGGTCAGAAGGCACTGAAGCTTTCTTT. Protein product: CSAGRGSEGTEAFF.

This sequence joins TRBV28 and TRBJ1-1; 7 bases match TRBD1. The germline V gene has CDR1 MDHEN and CDR2 SYDVKM. V shed 3 bases, J shed 4 bases, and the junction held 5 bases outside the gene matches. The length of the CDR3 is 14 residues. This CDR3 is CASSLATGFTEAFF. The CDR3 coding sequence is TGTGCCAGCAGTTTGGCGACAGGGTTCACTGAAGCTTTCTTT.

This sequence joins TRBV4-1 and TRBJ2-5; 15 nucleotides agree with TRBD2. The germline gives CDR1 MGHRA, CDR2 YSYEKL. The ends lost 0 bases at V and 5 bases at J; junction bases unmatched: 10. The CDR3 consists of 19 residues. In DNA form, the CDR3 reads TGCGCCAGCAGCCAAGATCATAGGACTAGCGGGAGGGCCCGGGAGACCCAGTACTTC. It translates to CASSQDHRTSGRARETQYF.

This sequence joins TRBV7-9 and TRBJ2-1, with 11 bases lining up with TRBD2. Germline assignment: CDR1 SEHNR and CDR2 FQNEAQ (reference sequence). The V segment lost 4 bases and the J segment 6 bases; nucleotides outside the gene matches: 5. This CDR3 region has 15 residues. The CDR3 bases are TGTGCCAGCAGCTCATTAGCGGGAGGGGCCAATGAGCAGTTCTTC. Its translation: CASSSLAGGANEQFF.

The chain employs TRBV29-1 and TRBJ2-7; tentatively, D is TRBD2 (7 bases). This CDR3 comprises 14 residues. Germline V gene data show CDR1 as SQVTM and CDR2 as ANQGSEA. V was clipped by 1 base and J by 3 bases, with 13 bases between them. The CDR3 here is CSVEGGASGYEQYF. The DNA of the CDR3 is TGCAGCGTTGAAGGGGGGGCTAGCGGCTACGAGCAGTACTTC.

This clone showed up just once. The chain couples TRBV5-6 to TRBJ2-7; D remains ambiguous. The CDR3 is made up of 11 amino acids. Germline CDR1 is SGHDT and CDR2 is YYEEEE. With 3 bases removed from V and 3 bases from J, the gap between germline ends came to 4 bases. The DNA of the CDR3 is TGTGCCAGCAGCTCGGGCTACGAGCAGTACTTC. Translation gives CASSSGYEQYF.

The chain carries TRBV9 and TRBJ2-3; 7 nucleotides match TRBD1. Trimming took 1 base from V and 1 from J; bases not matched to a gene: 3. The germline V gene encodes CDR1 SGDLS and CDR2 YYNGEE. This CDR3 contains 15 residues. The CDR3, as DNA: TGTGCCAGCAGCGTAAGACAGGGTGGCACAGATACGCAGTATTTT. It yields the protein CASSVRQGGTDTQYF. Full variable domain (rest looked up from reference TRBV9 and TRBJ2-3): DSGVTQTPKHLITATGQRVTLRCSPRSGDLSVYWYQQSLDQGLQFLIQYYNGEERAKGNILERFSAQQFPDLHSELNLSSLELGDSALYFCASSVRQGGTDTQYFGPGTRLTVL.

V gene TRBV7-6 combines with J gene TRBJ2-1; 10 bases are shared with TRBD2. Germline V gene lookup returns CDR1 SGHVS and CDR2 FNYEAQ. The CDR3 loop spans 15 amino acids. J was trimmed by 5 bases and V by 4 bases; bases with no gene match: 5. This CDR3 is CASSSRTSGHNEQFF. The CDR3 DNA reads as TGTGCCAGCAGCTCGCGGACTAGCGGACACAATGAGCAGTTCTTC. Together with reference TRBV7-6 and TRBJ2-1, the CDR3 gives the full variable domain: GAGVSQSPRYKVTKRGQDVALRCDPISGHVSLYWYRQALGQGPEFLTYFNYEAQQDKSGLPNDRFSAERPEGSISTLTIQRTEQRDSAMYRCASSSRTSGHNEQFFGPGTRLTVL.

This clone was recorded only once. CDR3 in amino acids: CATSDVTGNSYNEQFF. CDR3 nucleotides: TGTGCCACCAGTGATGTGACAGGAAACTCCTACAATGAGCAGTTCTTC. The genes are TRBV24-1 and TRBJ2-1; maybe TRBD1 (6 bases). Trimming cost V 3 bases and J 0 bases, with 11 bases left between them. CDR1 is KGHDR and CDR2 is SFDVKD in the germline V gene. The CDR3 has 16 residues.

V gene TRBV6-5 combines with J gene TRBJ2-3; maybe TRBD1 (6 bases). Germline values: CDR1 MNHEY, CDR2 SVGAGI. Trimming left V 6 bases short and J 3 bases short, with 16 bases between. The CDR3 runs to 15 residues. The DNA for the CDR3 is TGTGCCAGCAGAAAACAGGGAACGAAGACAGATACGCAGTATTTT. Protein sequence: CASRKQGTKTDTQYF.